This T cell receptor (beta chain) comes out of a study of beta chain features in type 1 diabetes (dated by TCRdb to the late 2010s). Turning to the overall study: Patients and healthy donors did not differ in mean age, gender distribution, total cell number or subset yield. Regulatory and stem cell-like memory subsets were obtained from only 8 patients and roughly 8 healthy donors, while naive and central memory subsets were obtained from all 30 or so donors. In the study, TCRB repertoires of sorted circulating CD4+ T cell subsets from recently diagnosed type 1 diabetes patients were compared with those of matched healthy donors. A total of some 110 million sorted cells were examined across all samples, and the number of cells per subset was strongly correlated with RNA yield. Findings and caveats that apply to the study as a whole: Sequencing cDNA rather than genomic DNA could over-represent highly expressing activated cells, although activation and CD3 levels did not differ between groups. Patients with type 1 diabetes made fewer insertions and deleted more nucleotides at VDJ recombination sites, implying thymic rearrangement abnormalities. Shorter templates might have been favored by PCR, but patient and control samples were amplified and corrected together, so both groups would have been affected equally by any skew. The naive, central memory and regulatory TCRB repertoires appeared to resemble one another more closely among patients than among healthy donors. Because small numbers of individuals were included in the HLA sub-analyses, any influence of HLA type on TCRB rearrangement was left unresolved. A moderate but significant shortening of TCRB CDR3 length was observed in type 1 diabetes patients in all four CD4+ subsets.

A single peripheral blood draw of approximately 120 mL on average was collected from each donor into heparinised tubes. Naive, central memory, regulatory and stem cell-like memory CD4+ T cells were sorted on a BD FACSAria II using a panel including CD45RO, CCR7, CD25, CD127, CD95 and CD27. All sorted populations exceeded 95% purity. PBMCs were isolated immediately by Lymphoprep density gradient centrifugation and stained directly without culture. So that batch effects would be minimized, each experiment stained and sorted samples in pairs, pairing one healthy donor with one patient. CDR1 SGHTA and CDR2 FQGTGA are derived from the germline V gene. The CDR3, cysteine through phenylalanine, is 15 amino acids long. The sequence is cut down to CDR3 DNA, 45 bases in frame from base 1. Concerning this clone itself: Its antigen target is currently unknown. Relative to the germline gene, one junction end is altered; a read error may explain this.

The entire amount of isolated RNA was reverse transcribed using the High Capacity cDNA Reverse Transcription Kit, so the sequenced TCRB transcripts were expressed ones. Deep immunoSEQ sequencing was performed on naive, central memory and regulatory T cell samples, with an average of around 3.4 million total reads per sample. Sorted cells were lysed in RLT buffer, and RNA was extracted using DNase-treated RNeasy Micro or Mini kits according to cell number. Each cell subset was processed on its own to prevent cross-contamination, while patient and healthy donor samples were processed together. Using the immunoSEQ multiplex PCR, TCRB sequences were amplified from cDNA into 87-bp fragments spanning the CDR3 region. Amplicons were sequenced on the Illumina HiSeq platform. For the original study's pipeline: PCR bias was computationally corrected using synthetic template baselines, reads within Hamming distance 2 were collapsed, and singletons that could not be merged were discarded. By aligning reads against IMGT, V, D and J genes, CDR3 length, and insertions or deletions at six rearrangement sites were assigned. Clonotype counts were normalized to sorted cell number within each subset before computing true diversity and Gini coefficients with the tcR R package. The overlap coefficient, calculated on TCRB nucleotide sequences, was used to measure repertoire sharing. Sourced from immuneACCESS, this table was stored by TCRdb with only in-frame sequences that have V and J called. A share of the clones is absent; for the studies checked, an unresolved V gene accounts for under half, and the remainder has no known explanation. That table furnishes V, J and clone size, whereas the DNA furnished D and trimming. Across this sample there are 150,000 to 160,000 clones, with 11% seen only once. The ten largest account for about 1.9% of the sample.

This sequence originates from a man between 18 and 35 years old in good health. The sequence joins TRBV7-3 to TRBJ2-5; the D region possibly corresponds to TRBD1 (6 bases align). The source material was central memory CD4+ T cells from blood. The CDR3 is CASSLERQGQGTQYF. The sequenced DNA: TGTGCCAGCAGCTTAGAACGGCAGGGACAAGGGACCCAGTACTTC. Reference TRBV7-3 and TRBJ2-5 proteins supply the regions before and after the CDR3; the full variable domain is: GAGVSQTPSNKVTEKGKYVELRCDPISGHTALYWYRQSLGQGPEFLIYFQGTGAADDSGLPNDRFFAVRPEGSVSTLKIQRTERGDSAVYLCASSLERQGQGTQYFGPGTRLLVL.